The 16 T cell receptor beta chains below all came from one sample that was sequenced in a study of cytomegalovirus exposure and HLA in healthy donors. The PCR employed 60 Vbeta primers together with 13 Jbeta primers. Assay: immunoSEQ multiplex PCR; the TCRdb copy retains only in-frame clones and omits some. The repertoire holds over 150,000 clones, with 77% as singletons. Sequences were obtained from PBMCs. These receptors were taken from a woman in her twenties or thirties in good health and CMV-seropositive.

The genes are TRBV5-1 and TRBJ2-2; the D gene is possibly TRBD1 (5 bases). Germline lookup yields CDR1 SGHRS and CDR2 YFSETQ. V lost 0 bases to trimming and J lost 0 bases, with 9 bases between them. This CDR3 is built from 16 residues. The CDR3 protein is CASSLEGAPNTGELFF. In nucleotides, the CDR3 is TGCGCCAGCAGCTTGGAAGGGGCCCCGAACACCGGGGAGCTGTTTTTT. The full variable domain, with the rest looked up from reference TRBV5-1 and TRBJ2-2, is KAGVTQTPRYLIKTRGQQVTLSCSPISGHRSVSWYQQTPGQGLQFLFEYFSETQRNKGNFPGRFSGRQFSNSRSEMNVSTLELGDSALYLCASSLEGAPNTGELFFGEGSRLTVL.

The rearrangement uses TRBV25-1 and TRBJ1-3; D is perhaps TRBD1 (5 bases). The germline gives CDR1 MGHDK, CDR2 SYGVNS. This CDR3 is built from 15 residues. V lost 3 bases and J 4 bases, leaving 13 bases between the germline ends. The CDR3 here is CASSDSRVAGNTIYF. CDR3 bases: TGTGCCAGCAGTGATTCCAGGGTGGCAGGAAACACCATATATTTT.

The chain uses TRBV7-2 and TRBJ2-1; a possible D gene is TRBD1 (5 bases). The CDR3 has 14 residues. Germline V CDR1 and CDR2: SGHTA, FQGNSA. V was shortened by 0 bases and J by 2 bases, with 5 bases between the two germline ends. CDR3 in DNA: TGTGCCAGCAGCTTAGCGGGGCCCTACAATGAGCAGTTCTTC. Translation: CASSLAGPYNEQFF. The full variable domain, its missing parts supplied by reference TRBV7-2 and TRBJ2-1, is GAGVSQSPSNKVTEKGKDVELRCDPISGHTALYWYRQSLGQGLEFLIYFQGNSAPDKSGLPSDRFSAERTGGSVSTLTIQRTQQEDSAVYLCASSLAGPYNEQFFGPGTRLTVL.

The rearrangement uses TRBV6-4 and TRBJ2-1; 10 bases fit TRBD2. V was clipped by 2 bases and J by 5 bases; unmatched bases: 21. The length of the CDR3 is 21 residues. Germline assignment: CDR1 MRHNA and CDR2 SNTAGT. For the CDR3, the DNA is TGTGCCAGCAGTGACCTCGGACTGTGGGTTATTACTAGCGGGATCCACAATGAGCAGTTCTTC. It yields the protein CASSDLGLWVITSGIHNEQFF.

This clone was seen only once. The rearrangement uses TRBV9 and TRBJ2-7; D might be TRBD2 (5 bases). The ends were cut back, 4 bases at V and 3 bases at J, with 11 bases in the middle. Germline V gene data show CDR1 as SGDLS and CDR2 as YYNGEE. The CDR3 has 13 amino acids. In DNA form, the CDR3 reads TGTGCCAGCAGCCCCGGGGAGATCTACGAGCAGTACTTC. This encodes CASSPGEIYEQYF.

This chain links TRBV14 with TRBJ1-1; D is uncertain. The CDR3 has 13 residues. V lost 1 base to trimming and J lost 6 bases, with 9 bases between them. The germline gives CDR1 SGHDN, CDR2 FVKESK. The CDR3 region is CASSQVRGAEAFF. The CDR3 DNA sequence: TGTGCCAGCAGCCAAGTCCGCGGGGCTGAAGCTTTCTTT.

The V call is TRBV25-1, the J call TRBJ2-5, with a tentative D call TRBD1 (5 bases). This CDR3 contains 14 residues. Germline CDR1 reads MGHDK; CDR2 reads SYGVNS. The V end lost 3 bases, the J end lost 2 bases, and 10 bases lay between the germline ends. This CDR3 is CASSEGPGQETQYF. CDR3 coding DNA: TGTGCCAGCAGTGAGGGGCCAGGACAAGAGACCCAGTACTTC.

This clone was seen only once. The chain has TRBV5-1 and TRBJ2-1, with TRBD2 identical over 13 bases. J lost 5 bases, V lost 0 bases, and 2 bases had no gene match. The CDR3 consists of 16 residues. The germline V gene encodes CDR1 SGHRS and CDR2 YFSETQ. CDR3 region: CASSLGLAGGNNEQFF. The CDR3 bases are TGCGCCAGCAGCTTGGGACTAGCGGGAGGTAACAATGAGCAGTTCTTC.

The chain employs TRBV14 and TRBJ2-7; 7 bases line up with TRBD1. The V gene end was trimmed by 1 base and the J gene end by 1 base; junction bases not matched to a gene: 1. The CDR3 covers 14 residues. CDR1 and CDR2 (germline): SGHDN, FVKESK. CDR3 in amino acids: CASSQATGSYEQYF. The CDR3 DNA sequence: TGTGCCAGCAGCCAAGCGACAGGGTCCTACGAGCAGTACTTC.

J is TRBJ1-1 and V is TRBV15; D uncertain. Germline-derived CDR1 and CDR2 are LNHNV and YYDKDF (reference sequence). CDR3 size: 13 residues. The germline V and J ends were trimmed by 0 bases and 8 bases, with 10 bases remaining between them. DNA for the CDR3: TGTGCCACCAGCAGAGATCTCGATAGAGAAGCTTTCTTT. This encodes CATSRDLDREAFF.

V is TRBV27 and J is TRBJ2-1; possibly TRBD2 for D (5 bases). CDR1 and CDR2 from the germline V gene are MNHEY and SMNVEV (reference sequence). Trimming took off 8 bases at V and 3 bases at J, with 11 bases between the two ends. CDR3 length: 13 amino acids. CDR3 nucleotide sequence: TGTGCCAGCGGGAGAACGCTCTACAATGAGCAGTTCTTC. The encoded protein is CASGRTLYNEQFF.

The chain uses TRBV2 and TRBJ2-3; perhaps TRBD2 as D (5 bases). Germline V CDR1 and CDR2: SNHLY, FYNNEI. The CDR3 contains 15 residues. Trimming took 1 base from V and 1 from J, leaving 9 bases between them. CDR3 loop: CASSEVSGGTDTQYF. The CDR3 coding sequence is TGTGCCAGCAGTGAAGTAAGCGGAGGCACAGATACGCAGTATTTT. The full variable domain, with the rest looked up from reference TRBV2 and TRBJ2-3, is EPEVTQTPSHQVTQMGQEVILRCVPISNHLYFYWYRQILGQKVEFLVSFYNNEISEKSEIFDDQFSVERPDGSNFTLKIRSTKLEDSAMYFCASSEVSGGTDTQYFGPGTRLTVL.

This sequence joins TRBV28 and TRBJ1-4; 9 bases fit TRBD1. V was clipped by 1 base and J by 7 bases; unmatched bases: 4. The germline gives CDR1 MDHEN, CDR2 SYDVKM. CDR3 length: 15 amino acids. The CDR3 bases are TGTGCCAGCAGTTTATCCGGGACAGGGACTGAAAAACTGTTTTTT. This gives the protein CASSLSGTGTEKLFF.

The CDR3 sequence: CASSPSGREDNEQFF. As DNA, the CDR3 is TGTGCCAGCAGCCCAAGCGGGCGGGAGGACAATGAGCAGTTCTTC. The rearrangement joins TRBV6-4 to TRBJ2-1, with 8 bases fitting TRBD2. Germline-derived CDR1 and CDR2 are MRHNA and SNTAGT. With V trimmed by 6 bases and J by 5 bases, 9 bases remained unmatched. CDR3 length equals 15 residues.

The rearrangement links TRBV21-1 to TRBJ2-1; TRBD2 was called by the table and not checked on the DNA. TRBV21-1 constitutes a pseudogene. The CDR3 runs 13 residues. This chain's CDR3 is CASSKREGDEQFF. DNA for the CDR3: TGTGCCAGCAGCAAACGGGAGGGCGATGAGCAGTTCTTC.

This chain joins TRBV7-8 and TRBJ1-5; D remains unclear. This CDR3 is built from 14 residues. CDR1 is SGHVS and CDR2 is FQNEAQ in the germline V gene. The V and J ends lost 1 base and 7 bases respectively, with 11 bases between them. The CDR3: CASSLEGSGQPQHF. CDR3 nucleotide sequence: TGTGCCAGCAGCTTAGAAGGAAGCGGACAGCCCCAGCATTTT.